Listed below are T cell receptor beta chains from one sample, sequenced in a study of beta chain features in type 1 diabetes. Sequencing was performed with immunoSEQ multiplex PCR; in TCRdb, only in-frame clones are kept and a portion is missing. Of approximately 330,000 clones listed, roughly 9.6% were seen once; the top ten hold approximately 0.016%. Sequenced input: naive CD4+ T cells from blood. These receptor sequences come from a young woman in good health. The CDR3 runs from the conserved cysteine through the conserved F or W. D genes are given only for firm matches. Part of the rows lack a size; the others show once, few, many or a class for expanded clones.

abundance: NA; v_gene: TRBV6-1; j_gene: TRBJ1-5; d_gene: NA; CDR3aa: CASRYSNQPQHF; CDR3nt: TGTGCCAGCAGATATAGCAATCAGCCCCAGCATTTT
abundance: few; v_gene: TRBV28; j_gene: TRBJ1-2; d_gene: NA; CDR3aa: CASSLRTEHRGGDTF; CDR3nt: TGTGCCAGCAGTCTCAGGACAGAGCATAGGGGGGGTGACACCTTC
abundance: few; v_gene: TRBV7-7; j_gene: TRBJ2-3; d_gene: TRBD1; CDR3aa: CASSRQGADTQYF; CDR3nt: TGTGCTAGCAGCCGACAGGGGGCCGATACGCAGTATTTT
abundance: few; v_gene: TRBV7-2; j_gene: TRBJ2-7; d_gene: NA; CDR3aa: CASSKAGIPEQYF; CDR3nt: TGTGCCAGCAGCAAGGCAGGGATCCCCGAGCAGTACTTC
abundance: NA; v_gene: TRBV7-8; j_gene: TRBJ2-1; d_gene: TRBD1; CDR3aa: CASKSSFGAGGEQFF; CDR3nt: TGTGCCAGCAAGAGCTCGTTTGGTGCAGGGGGTGAGCAGTTCTTC
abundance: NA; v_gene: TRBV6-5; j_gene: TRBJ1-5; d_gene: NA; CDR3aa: CASSVISGANQPQHF; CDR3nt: TGTGCCAGCAGTGTAATTTCAGGGGCAAATCAGCCCCAGCATTTT
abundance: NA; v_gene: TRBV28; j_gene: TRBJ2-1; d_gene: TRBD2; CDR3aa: CASSPAGAHNEQFF; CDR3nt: TGTGCCAGCAGTCCAGCGGGAGCCCACAATGAGCAGTTCTTC
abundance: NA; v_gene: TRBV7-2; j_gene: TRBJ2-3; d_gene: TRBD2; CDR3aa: CASRETSGEADTQYF; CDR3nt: TGTGCCAGCAGGGAGACTAGCGGGGAGGCAGATACGCAGTATTTT
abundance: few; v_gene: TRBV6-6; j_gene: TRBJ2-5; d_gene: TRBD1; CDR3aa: CAGLVQGTGGRETQYF; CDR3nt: TGTGCCGGCCTGGTGCAAGGGACAGGTGGGAGAGAGACCCAGTACTTC
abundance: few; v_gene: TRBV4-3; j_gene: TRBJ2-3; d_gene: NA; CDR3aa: CASSQDLAASTDTQYF; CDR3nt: TGCGCCAGCAGCCAAGATTTGGCGGCTAGCACAGATACGCAGTATTTT
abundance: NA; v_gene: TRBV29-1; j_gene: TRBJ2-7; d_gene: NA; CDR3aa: CSVARENDEQYF; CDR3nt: TGCAGCGTTGCCAGGGAAAACGACGAGCAGTACTTC
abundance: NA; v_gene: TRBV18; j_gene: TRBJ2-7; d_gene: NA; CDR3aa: CASSPGSGGVSYEQYF; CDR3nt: TGTGCCAGCTCCCCAGGGTCAGGAGGGGTCTCCTACGAGCAGTACTTC
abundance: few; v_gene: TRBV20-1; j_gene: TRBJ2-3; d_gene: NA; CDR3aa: CSAGGDTQYF; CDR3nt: TGCAGTGCTGGGGGGGATACGCAGTATTTT
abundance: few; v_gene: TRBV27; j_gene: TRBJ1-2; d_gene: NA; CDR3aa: CASSFRGNYGYTF; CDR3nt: TGTGCCAGCAGTTTTCGAGGAAACTATGGCTACACCTTC
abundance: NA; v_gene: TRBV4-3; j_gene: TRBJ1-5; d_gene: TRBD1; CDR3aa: CASSSRTGEQPQHF; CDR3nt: TGCGCCAGCAGCTCGCGGACAGGGGAACAGCCCCAGCATTTT
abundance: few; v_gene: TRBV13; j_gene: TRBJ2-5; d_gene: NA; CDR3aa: CASSLGPGPETQYF; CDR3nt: TGTGCCAGCAGCTTAGGGCCAGGCCCGGAGACCCAGTACTTC
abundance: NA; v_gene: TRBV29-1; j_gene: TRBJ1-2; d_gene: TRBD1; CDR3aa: CSVGQGGYGYTF; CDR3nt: TGCAGCGTGGGACAGGGCGGCTATGGCTACACCTTC
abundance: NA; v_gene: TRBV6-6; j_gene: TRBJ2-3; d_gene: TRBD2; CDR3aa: CASSPRTSGTRDTQYF; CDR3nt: TGTGCCAGCAGTCCAAGGACTAGCGGGACGAGGGATACGCAGTATTTT
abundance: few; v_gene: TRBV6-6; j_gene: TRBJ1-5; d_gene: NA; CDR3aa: CASRPRDTYQPQHF; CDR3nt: TGTGCCAGCAGGCCCCGGGACACTTATCAGCCCCAGCATTTT
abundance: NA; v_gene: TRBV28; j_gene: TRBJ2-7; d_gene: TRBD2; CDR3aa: CASSLPSGSTKEQYF; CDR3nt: TGTGCCAGCAGTTTACCCAGCGGGAGCACCAAGGAGCAGTACTTC
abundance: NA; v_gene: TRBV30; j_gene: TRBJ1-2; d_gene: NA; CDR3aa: CAWSVGPNYGYTF; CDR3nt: TGTGCCTGGAGCGTCGGTCCTAACTATGGCTACACCTTC
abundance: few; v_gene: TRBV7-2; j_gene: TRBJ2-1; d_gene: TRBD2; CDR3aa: CASSPRLAGTSHNEQFF; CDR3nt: TGTGCCAGCAGCCCCCGACTAGCGGGAACATCTCACAATGAGCAGTTCTTC
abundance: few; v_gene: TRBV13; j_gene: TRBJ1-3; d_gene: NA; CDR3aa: CASSFRQASGNTIYF; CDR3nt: TGTGCCAGCAGCTTTCGGCAGGCTTCTGGAAACACCATATATTTT
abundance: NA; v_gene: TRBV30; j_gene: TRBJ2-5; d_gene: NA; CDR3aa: CAWTLSETQYF; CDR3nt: TGTGCCTGGACCTTGTCCGAGACCCAGTACTTC
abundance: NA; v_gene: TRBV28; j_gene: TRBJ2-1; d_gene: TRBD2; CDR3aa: CASRAGGAYNEQFF; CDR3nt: TGTGCCAGCAGAGCGGGAGGGGCCTACAATGAGCAGTTCTTC
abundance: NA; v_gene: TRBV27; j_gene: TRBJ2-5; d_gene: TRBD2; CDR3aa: CASSLRGGRLQETQYF; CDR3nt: TGTGCCAGCAGTTTACGGGGGGGACGGCTCCAAGAGACCCAGTACTTC
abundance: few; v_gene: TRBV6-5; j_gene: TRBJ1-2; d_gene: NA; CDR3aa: CASRSPGNYGYTF; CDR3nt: TGTGCCAGCAGAAGCCCCGGTAACTATGGCTACACCTTC
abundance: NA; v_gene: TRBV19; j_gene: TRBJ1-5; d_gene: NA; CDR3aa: CASSIIGGGNQPQHF; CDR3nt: TGTGCCAGTAGTATAATTGGGGGCGGCAATCAGCCCCAGCATTTT
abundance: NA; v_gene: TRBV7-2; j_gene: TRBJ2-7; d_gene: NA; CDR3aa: CASSVTGSYEQYF; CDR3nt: TGTGCCAGCAGCGTCACAGGGTCCTACGAGCAGTACTTC
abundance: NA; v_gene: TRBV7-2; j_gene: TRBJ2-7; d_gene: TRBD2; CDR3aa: CASSLSSGDSYEQYF; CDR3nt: TGTGCCAGCAGCCTATCTAGCGGGGACTCCTACGAGCAGTACTTC
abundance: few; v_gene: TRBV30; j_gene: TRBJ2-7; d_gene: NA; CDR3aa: CAWTPGTYEQYF; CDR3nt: TGTGCCTGGACCCCGGGGACCTACGAGCAGTACTTC
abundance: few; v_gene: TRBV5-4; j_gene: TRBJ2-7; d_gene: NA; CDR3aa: CASSRDSSRVYEQYF; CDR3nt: TGTGCCAGCAGCCGGGACTCCTCACGAGTTTACGAGCAGTACTTC
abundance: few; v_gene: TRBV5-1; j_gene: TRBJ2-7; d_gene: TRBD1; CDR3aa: CASSTTGEYEQYF; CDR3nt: TGCGCCAGCAGCACGACAGGGGAGTACGAGCAGTACTTC
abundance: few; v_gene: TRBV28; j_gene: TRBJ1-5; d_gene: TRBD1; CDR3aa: CASYGQGSNQPQHF; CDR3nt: TGTGCCAGCTATGGACAGGGATCCAATCAGCCCCAGCATTTT
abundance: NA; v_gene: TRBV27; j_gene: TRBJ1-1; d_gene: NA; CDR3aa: CARGVQNTEAFF; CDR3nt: TGTGCCAGGGGCGTGCAGAACACTGAAGCTTTCTTT
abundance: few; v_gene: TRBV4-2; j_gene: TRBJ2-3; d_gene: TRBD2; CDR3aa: CASSQDLPWGGRTRTDTQYF; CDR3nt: TGTGCCAGCAGCCAAGACCTCCCCTGGGGCGGGAGGACACGCACAGATACGCAGTATTTT
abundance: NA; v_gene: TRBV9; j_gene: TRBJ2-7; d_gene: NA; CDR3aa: CASSVEQGEQYF; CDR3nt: TGTGCCAGCAGCGTAGAACAGGGCGAACAGTACTTC
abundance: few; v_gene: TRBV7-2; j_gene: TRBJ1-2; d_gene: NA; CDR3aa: CASSLAGGVGYTF; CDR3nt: TGTGCCAGCAGCTTAGCAGGGGGTGTCGGCTACACCTTC
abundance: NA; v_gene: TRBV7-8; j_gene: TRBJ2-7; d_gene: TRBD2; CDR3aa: CASSLAGRKTSGSSSYEQYF; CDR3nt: TGTGCCAGCAGCTTAGCTGGAAGGAAGACTAGCGGGAGCAGCTCCTACGAGCAGTACTTC
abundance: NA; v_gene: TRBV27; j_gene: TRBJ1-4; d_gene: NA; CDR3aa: CASSTGRVGGLNEKLFF; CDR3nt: TGTGCCAGCAGTACTGGGAGGGTCGGGGGGCTGAATGAAAAACTGTTTTTT
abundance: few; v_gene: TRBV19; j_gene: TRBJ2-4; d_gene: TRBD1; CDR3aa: CASSAGQGWNIQYF; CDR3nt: TGTGCCAGTAGTGCCGGACAGGGTTGGAACATTCAGTACTTC
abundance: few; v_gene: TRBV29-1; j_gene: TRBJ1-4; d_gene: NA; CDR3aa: CSVHGQGGTNEKLFF; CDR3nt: TGCAGCGTTCACGGCCAGGGTGGGACTAATGAAAAACTGTTTTTT
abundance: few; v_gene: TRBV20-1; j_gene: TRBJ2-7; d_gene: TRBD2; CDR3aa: CSASRGGEQYF; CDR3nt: TGCAGTGCTAGTCGGGGGGGCGAGCAGTACTTC
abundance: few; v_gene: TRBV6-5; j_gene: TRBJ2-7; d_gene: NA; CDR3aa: CASSYAAGPYYEQYF; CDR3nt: TGTGCCAGCAGTTACGCGGCGGGTCCTTACTACGAGCAGTACTTC